A single count supports the clone carrying this TCR beta chain. As for time point: peripheral blood 6 weeks after treatment start. The data stem from a study of PD-L1 blockade in urothelial cancer. Study-level background: The patients had undergone anywhere from 0 to 3 prior chemotherapy regimens.

The assay was immunoSEQ multiplex PCR, and TCRdb's table has in-frame clones only and misses some. The sample includes some 120,000 clones, around 90% of them seen just once. Germline loops: CDR1 MNHEY, CDR2 SVGAGI. The CDR3 is 15 amino acids. V gave up 5 bases and J gave up 0 bases, with 14 bases separating them. Sequences were derived from PBMCs, sampled around atezolizumab (anti-PD-L1) treatment. The clonotype originates from a man aged 60 to 69 with urothelial cancer. The chain uses TRBV6-5 and TRBJ2-7; tentative D call: TRBD2 (6 bases). CDR3 loop: CASSPNSGFSYEQYF. In nucleotides, the CDR3 is TGTGCCAGCAGTCCAAATAGCGGTTTCTCCTACGAGCAGTACTTC.